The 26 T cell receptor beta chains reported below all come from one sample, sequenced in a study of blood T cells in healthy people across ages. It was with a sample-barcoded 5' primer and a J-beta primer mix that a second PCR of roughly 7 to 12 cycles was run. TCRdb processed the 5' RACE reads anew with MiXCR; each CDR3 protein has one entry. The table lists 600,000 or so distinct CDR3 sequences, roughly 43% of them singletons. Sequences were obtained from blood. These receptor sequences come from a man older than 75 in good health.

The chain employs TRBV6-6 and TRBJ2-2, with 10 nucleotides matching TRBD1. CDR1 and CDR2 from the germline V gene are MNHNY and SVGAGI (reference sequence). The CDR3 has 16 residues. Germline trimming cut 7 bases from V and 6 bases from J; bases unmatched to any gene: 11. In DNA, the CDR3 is TGTGCCAGCACCGCACCGGGACAGGGGCCCTCCGGGGAGCTGTTTTTT. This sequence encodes CASTAPGQGPSGELFF.

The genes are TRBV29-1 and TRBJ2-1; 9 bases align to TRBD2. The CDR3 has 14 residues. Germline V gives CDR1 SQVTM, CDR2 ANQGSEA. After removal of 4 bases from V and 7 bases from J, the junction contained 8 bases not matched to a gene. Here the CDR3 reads CSVVPSGNRNEQFF. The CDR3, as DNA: TGCAGCGTTGTACCTAGCGGGAATCGGAATGAGCAGTTCTTC.

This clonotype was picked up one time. For the CDR3, the DNA is TGCAGCGCCCTACCGAGGACAGGGGCTGGGGAGCAGTACTTC. Translation gives CSALPRTGAGEQYF. The chain has TRBV29-1 and TRBJ2-7, with 9 positions matching TRBD1. V trimming: 7 bases; J trimming: 7 bases; junction bases outside the gene matches: 14. The germline V gene encodes CDR1 SQVTM and CDR2 ANQGSEA. This CDR3 region has 14 residues.

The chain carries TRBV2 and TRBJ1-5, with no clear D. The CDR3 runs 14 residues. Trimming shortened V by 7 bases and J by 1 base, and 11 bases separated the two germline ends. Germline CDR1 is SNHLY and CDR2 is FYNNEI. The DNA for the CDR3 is TGTGCCAGCACCACTTATAACAGCAATCAGCCCCAGCATTTT. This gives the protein CASTTYNSNQPQHF.

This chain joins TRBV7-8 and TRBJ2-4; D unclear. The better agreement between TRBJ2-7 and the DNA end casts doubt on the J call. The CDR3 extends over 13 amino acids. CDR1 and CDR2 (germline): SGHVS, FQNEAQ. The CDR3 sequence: CASSQLGQYEQYF. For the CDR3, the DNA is TGTGCCAGCAGCCAGTTAGGGCAGTACGAGCAGTACTTC.

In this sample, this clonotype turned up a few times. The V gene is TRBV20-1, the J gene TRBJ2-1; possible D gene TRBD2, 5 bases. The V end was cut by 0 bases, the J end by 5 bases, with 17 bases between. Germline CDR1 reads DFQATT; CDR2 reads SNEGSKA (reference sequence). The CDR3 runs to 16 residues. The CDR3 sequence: CSARDFRVAQDNEQFF. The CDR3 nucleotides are TGCAGTGCTAGAGATTTCAGAGTAGCGCAAGACAATGAGCAGTTCTTC.

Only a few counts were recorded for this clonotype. The CDR3 sequence: CSVAGGRRETQYF. CDR3 in DNA: TGCAGCGTGGCAGGGGGCCGTAGGGAGACCCAGTACTTC. The chain is built from TRBV29-1 and TRBJ2-5; 8 bases match TRBD1. The CDR3 extends over 13 amino acids. CDR1 is SQVTM, CDR2 ANQGSEA, per germline. With 6 bases clipped from V and 5 bases from J, the junction kept 8 bases outside the gene matches. Full variable domain (remainder filled in from reference TRBV29-1 and TRBJ2-5): SAVISQKPSRDICQRGTSLTIQCQVDSQVTMMFWYRQQPGQSLTLIATANQGSEATYESGFVIDKFPISRPNLTFSTLTVSNMSPEDSSIYLCSVAGGRRETQYFGPGTRLLVL.

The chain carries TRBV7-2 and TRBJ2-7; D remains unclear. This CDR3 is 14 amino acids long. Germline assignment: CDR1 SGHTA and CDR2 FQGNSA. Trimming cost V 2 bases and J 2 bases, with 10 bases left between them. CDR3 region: CASSLRYTTYEQYF. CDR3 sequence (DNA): TGTGCCAGCAGCTTAAGGTACACCACCTACGAGCAGTACTTC.

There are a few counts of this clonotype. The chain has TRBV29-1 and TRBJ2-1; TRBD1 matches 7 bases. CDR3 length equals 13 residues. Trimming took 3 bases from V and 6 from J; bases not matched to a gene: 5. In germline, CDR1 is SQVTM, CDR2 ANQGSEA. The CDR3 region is CSVEGDSFNEQFF. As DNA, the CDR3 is TGCAGCGTTGAGGGGGACAGCTTCAATGAGCAGTTCTTC.

For the CDR3, the DNA is TGTGCCAGCAGTTTACTTGGGGCCAACGTCCTGACTTTC. Protein product: CASSLLGANVLTF. The chain joins TRBV12-3 or TRBV12-4 to TRBJ2-6; D is undetermined. Deletions cut 2 bases from V and 3 bases from J, with 2 bases between. CDR3 length: 13 residues.

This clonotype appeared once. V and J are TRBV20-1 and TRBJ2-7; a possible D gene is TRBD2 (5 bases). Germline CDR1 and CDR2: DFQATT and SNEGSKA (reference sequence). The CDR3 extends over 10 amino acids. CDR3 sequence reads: CSPSGNEQYF. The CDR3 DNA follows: TGCAGCCCCTCCGGGAACGAGCAGTACTTC.

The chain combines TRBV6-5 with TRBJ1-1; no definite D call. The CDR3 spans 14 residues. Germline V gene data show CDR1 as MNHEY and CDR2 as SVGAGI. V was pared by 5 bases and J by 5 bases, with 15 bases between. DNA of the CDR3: TGTGCCAGCAGTCAGGTGGGCTCGAAGACTGAAGCTTTCTTT. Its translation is CASSQVGSKTEAFF.

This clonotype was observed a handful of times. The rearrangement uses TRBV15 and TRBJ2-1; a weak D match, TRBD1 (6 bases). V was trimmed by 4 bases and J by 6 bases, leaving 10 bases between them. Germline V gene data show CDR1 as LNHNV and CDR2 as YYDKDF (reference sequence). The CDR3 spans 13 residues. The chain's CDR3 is CATSNLQGNEQFF. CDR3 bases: TGTGCCACCAGCAACCTACAGGGCAATGAGCAGTTCTTC.

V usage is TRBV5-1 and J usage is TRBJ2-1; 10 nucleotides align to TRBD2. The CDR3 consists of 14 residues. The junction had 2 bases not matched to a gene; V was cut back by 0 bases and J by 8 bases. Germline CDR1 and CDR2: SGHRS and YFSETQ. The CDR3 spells CASSLGLAGYEQFF. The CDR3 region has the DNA TGCGCCAGCAGCTTGGGACTAGCGGGTTATGAGCAGTTCTTC.

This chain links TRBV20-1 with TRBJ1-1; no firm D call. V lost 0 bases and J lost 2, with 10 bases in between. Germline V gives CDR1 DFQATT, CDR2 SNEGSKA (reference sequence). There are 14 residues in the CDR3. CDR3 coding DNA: TGCAGTGCTAGAGAAGGAAGGATAAACACTGAAGCTTTCTTT. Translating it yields CSAREGRINTEAFF.

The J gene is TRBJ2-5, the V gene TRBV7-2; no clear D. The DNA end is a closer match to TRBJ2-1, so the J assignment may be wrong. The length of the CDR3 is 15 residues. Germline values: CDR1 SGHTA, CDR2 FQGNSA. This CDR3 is CASSLLPTYQETQFF. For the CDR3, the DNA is TGTGCCAGCAGCTTACTTCCGACGTACCAAGAGACCCAGTTCTTC.

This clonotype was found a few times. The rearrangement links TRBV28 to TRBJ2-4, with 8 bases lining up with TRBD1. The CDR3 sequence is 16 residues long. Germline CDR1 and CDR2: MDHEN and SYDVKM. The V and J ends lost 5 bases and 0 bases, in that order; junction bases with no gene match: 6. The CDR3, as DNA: TGTGCCAGCAGTGATAAGACAGGGGCAGCCAAAAACATTCAGTACTTC. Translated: CASSDKTGAAKNIQYF.

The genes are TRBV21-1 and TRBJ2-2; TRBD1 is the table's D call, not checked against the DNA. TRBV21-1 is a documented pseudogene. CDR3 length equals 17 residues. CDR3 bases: TGTGCCAGCAGCCCCCGGTCCTGGGTGGGATACACCGGGGAGCTGTTTTTT. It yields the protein CASSPRSWVGYTGELFF.

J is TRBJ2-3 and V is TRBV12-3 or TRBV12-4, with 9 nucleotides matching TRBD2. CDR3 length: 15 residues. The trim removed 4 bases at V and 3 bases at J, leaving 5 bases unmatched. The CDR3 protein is CASSWRGGATDTQYF. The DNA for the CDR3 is TGTGCCAGCAGTTGGCGCGGGGGGGCGACAGATACGCAGTATTTT.

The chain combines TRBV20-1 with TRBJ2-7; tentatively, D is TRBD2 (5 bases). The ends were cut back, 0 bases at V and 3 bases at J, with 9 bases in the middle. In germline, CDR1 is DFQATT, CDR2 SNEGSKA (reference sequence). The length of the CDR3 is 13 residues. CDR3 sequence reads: CSARDELGYEQYF. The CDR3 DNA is TGCAGTGCTAGAGATGAACTAGGCTACGAGCAGTACTTC.

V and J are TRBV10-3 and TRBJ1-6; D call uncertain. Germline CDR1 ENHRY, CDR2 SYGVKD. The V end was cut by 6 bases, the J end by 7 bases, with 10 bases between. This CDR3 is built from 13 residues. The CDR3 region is CAIRQGWNSPLHF. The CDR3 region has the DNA TGTGCCATCAGACAAGGTTGGAATTCACCCCTCCACTTT.

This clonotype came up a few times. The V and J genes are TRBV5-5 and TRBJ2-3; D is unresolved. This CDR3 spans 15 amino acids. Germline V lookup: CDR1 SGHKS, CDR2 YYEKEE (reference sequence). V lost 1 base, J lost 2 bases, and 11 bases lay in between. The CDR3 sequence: CASSLTEDLTDTQYF. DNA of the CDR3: TGTGCCAGCAGCTTGACCGAGGACCTCACAGATACGCAGTATTTT.

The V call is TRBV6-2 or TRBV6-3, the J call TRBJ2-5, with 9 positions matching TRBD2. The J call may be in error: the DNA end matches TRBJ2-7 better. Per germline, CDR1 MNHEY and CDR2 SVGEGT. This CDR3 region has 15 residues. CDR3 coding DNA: TGTGCCAGCAGTTTGGGGACTAGCAGTTACTACGAGCAGTACTTC. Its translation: CASSLGTSSYYEQYF.

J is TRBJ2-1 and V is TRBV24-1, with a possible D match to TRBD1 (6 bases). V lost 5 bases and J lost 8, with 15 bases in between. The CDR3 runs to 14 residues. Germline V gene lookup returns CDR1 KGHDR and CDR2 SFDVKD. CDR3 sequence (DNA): TGTGCCACCAGTGTCAACAGGGATTGGGATGAGCAGTTCTTC. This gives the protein CATSVNRDWDEQFF.

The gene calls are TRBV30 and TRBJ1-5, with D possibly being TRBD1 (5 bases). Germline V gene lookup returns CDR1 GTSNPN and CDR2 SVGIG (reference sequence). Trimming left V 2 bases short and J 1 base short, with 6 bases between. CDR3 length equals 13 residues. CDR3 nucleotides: TGTGCCTGGAGTCGGGACAGCAATCAGCCCCAGCATTTT. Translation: CAWSRDSNQPQHF. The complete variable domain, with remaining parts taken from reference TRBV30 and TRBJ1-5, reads SQTIHQWPATLVQPVGSPLSLECTVEGTSNPNLYWYRQAAGRGLQLLFYSVGIGQISSEVPQNLSASRPQDRQFILSSKKLLLSDSGFYLCAWSRDSNQPQHFGDGTRLSIL.

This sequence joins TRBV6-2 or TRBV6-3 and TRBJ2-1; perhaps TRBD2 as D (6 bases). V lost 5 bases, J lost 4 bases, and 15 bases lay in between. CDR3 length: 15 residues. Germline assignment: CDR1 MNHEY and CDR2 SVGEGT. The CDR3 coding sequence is TGTGCCAGCAGTCCCATTGGCGGGAAATACAATGAGCAGTTCTTC. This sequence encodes CASSPIGGKYNEQFF.